The 18 T cell receptor beta chains given below trace back to one sample, sequenced in a study of response to subunit inactivated influenza vaccine (dated by TCRdb to the late 2010s). The library was prepared using RT-PCR. For sequencing, an Illumina HiSeq 2500 was employed. TCRdb cleaned the public reads at Q25 with fastp, built clones with MiXCR and kept in-frame beta chains. Every entry covers one CDR3 protein and lists the most common genes and DNA from its rows. The sample table lists hundreds of thousands of distinct CDR3 sequences, approximately 18% of them with a count of one. The biggest ten clones account for around 9.9% of the sample. The specimen was PBMCs from blood, collected about 5 days after vaccination. The origin of the receptors is a man aged 45-60 years who received an inactivated influenza vaccine. Donor details come from another sample of the same person, matched by shared clones.

The gene calls are TRBV6-6 and TRBJ2-7; 7 nucleotides align to TRBD1. Trimming removed 5 bases from V and 3 bases from J; junction bases left unmatched: 4. The CDR3 runs 13 residues. The V gene's germline CDR1 is MNHNY and CDR2 SVGAGI (reference sequence). The CDR3 nucleotides read TGTGCCAGCAGTATAGACAGGGTCTACGAGCAGTACTTC. Protein product: CASSIDRVYEQYF.

CDR3 nucleotides: TGTGCCACCAGTGATTGGGGCGGTACGCAGTATTTT. Its translation: CATSDWGGTQYF. V gene TRBV24-1 combines with J gene TRBJ2-3, with a tentative D call TRBD1 (5 bases). Germline-derived CDR1 and CDR2 are KGHDR and SFDVKD. Trimming took 2 bases from V and 8 from J, leaving 7 bases between them. The CDR3 contains 12 residues.

This clonotype was seen a few times. The chain employs TRBV20-1 and TRBJ2-3, with 7 bases identical to TRBD2. This CDR3 spans 14 amino acids. CDR1 is DFQATT, CDR2 SNEGSKA, per germline (reference sequence). The J segment lost 0 bases and the V segment lost 7 bases, leaving 7 bases of the junction unmatched. CDR3 nucleotide sequence: TGCAGTGGGGCTAGCGGACCTAGCACAGATACGCAGTATTTT. As protein: CSGASGPSTDTQYF.

In its sample, this clonotype was seen a few times. The chain has TRBV28 and TRBJ2-1; D might be TRBD2 (6 bases). This CDR3 region has 13 residues. Germline V lookup: CDR1 MDHEN, CDR2 SYDVKM. V lost 7 bases to trimming and J lost 9 bases, with 16 bases between them. CDR3: CASTFGGIGEQFF. CDR3 nucleotides: TGTGCCAGCACGTTTGGCGGGATAGGTGAGCAGTTCTTC.

This clonotype has a handful of counts. The chain is built from TRBV11-2 and TRBJ2-7, with D perhaps TRBD1 (5 bases). The CDR3 extends over 13 amino acids. CDR1 SGHAT and CDR2 FQNNGV come from the germline V gene. Trimming took 1 base from V and 6 from J, leaving 10 bases between them. This chain's CDR3 is CASSLGQLGEQYF. CDR3 bases: TGTGCCAGCAGCTTAGGACAGCTCGGCGAGCAGTACTTC.

The chain is built from TRBV4-2 and TRBJ2-1, with D maybe TRBD1 (8 bases). From germline, CDR1 is LGHNA and CDR2 YNFKEQ. The V end lost 4 bases, the J end lost 5 bases, and 18 bases lay between the germline ends. The CDR3 sequence is 16 residues long. The CDR3 sequence: CASSLHRGGFDNEQFF. CDR3 sequence (DNA): TGTGCCAGCAGCCTCCACAGGGGGGGGTTTGACAATGAGCAGTTCTTC.

The rearrangement joins TRBV20-1 to TRBJ2-5; tentatively, D is TRBD1 (5 bases). The V end lost 1 base, the J end lost 7 bases, and 16 bases lay between the germline ends. Germline CDR1 and CDR2: DFQATT and SNEGSKA (reference sequence). CDR3 length: 14 residues. DNA of the CDR3: TGCAGTGCTAGAGCTGGGTCAGGGTCGGGGACCCAGTACTTC. Amino acids: CSARAGSGSGTQYF.

The V call is TRBV3-1, the J call TRBJ2-6; D is uncertain. The germline CDR1 and CDR2 sequences are LGHDT and YNNKEL (reference sequence). Trimming shortened V by 0 bases and J by 1 base, and 13 bases separated the two germline ends. There are 18 residues in the CDR3. The DNA of the CDR3 is TGTGCCAGCAGCCAAGATCGAAGCACGTCATCTGGGGCCAACGTCCTGACTTTC. Translated, it gives CASSQDRSTSSGANVLTF.

This clonotype has only a few counts. This chain uses TRBV12-3 or TRBV12-4 with TRBJ1-5, with D unresolved. The CDR3 sequence is 13 residues long. Between the trimmed V and J ends, which lost 4 bases and 3 bases, there was a span of 7 bases. CDR3 loop: CASSSVVNQPQHF. The CDR3 DNA sequence: TGTGCCAGCAGTTCCGTAGTCAATCAGCCCCAGCATTTT.

The chain uses TRBV24-1 and TRBJ2-3; D is unclear. The CDR3 is made up of 13 amino acids. Trimming left V 3 bases short and J 2 bases short, with 5 bases between. Germline V lookup: CDR1 KGHDR, CDR2 SFDVKD. CDR3 in amino acids: CATSDGHTDTQYF. CDR3 sequence (DNA): TGTGCCACCAGTGATGGCCACACAGATACGCAGTATTTT.

The rearrangement links TRBV21-1 to TRBJ1-4; the table assigns TRBD1, which was not confirmed against the DNA. TRBV21-1 is classified as a pseudogene. The CDR3 length is 21 residues. This CDR3 reads CASSKAHRGRLASSTNEKLFF. In DNA form, the CDR3 reads TGTGCCAGCAGCAAAGCTCATAGGGGGCGGCTAGCCTCCTCAACTAATGAAAAACTGTTTTTT.

This clonotype was observed many times. The gene calls are TRBV11-2 and TRBJ2-1; TRBD1 might be the D (6 bases). The germline V gene encodes CDR1 SGHAT and CDR2 FQNNGV. V was pared by 1 base and J by 4 bases, with 14 bases between. This CDR3 has 16 residues. CDR3 DNA: TGTGCCAGCAGCTTAGGGGGGCAGGACCCTTACAATGAGCAGTTCTTC. Translated, it gives CASSLGGQDPYNEQFF.

This clonotype came up a few times. V usage is TRBV29-1 and J usage is TRBJ2-1; 10 nucleotides match TRBD2. CDR1 and CDR2 from the germline V gene are SQVTM and ANQGSEA. The CDR3 runs to 13 residues. The V segment lost 3 bases and the J segment 15 bases; nucleotides outside the gene matches: 11. The CDR3 coding sequence is TGCAGCGTTGAGAGGGGACTAGCGCGTCCGAGGTTCTTC. Amino acid sequence: CSVERGLARPRFF.

This clonotype has more than one count but fewer than ten. The chain has TRBV11-2 and TRBJ2-1; the match to TRBD1 covers 9 bases. The CDR3 has 16 residues. After removal of 1 base from V and 9 bases from J, the junction contained 10 bases not matched to a gene. Per the germline V gene, CDR1 is SGHAT and CDR2 is FQNNGV. CDR3 bases: TGTGCCAGCAGCTTAGGTCGAGGACAGGGGTTAGGTGAGCAGTTCTTC. This sequence encodes CASSLGRGQGLGEQFF.

V and J are TRBV11-2 and TRBJ1-3; D unresolved. V shed 2 bases and J shed 0 bases, with 11 bases lying between them. This CDR3 spans 16 amino acids. Germline CDR1 and CDR2: SGHAT and FQNNGV. CDR3 sequence: CASSLIERYSGNTIYF. CDR3 in DNA: TGTGCCAGCAGCTTAATAGAGCGGTACTCTGGAAACACCATATATTTT.

This clonotype was found many times. The chain joins TRBV4-3 to TRBJ1-3, with no clear D. CDR1 and CDR2 (germline): LGHNA, YSLEER. The V gene lost 0 bases and the J gene lost 0 bases, with 6 bases spanning the gap. The CDR3 has 15 amino acids. This CDR3 is CASSQDPSSGNTIYF. The CDR3 coding sequence is TGCGCCAGCAGCCAAGATCCCAGCTCTGGAAACACCATATATTTT.

The chain joins TRBV7-9 to TRBJ1-2; D gene ambiguous. Germline V lookup: CDR1 SEHNR, CDR2 FQNEAQ (reference sequence). The ends were cut back, 2 bases at V and 9 bases at J, with 13 bases in the middle. The CDR3 spans 13 residues. CDR3 residues: CASSLPGLGSYTF. CDR3 in DNA: TGTGCCAGCAGCTTACCCGGGTTGGGTAGCTACACCTTC.

The CDR3 protein is CSAMAGGPKETQYF. CDR3 coding DNA: TGCAGTGCTATGGCGGGGGGACCTAAAGAGACCCAGTACTTC. The rearrangement joins TRBV20-1 to TRBJ2-5, with 8 bases aligning to TRBD2. The V segment lost 4 bases and the J segment 3 bases; nucleotides outside the gene matches: 7. CDR1 and CDR2 from the germline V gene are DFQATT and SNEGSKA (reference sequence). There are 14 residues in the CDR3.